The 12 T cell receptor beta chains below all came from one sample that was sequenced in a study of blood T cell repertoires in COVID-19. Sequencing was performed with immunoSEQ multiplex PCR; in TCRdb, only in-frame clones are kept and a portion is missing. This table holds hundreds of thousands of clones, less than 85% found once. The source material was peripheral blood. The origin of the receptors is an elderly woman with active or convalescent COVID-19.

V usage is TRBV30 and J usage is TRBJ2-1; 7 positions agree with TRBD2. The CDR3 is 18 amino acids. After removal of 4 bases from V and 0 bases from J, the junction contained 15 bases not matched to a gene. Germline CDR1 is GTSNPN and CDR2 is SVGIG (reference sequence). The CDR3 protein is CAWMVKYPGGSSYNEQFF. CDR3 sequence (DNA): TGTGCCTGGATGGTTAAGTACCCGGGGGGTAGCTCCTACAATGAGCAGTTCTTC.

The chain recombines TRBV5-1 with TRBJ1-1; 9 nucleotides align to TRBD1. Germline CDR1 is SGHRS and CDR2 is YFSETQ. The ends lost 3 bases at V and 5 bases at J; junction bases unmatched: 5. This CDR3 region has 14 residues. CDR3 amino acids: CASSWGQGKTEAFF. The CDR3 coding sequence is TGCGCCAGCAGCTGGGGACAGGGTAAAACTGAAGCTTTCTTT.

This clone was found once. The V gene is TRBV2, the J gene TRBJ1-5; D may be TRBD1 (5 bases). Trimming took 3 bases from V and 5 from J, leaving 8 bases between them. CDR1 is SNHLY, CDR2 FYNNEI, per germline. This CDR3 region has 13 residues. This CDR3 reads CASSDREDQPQHF. The CDR3 coding sequence is TGTGCCAGCAGTGACAGGGAAGATCAGCCCCAGCATTTT.

J is TRBJ2-5 and V is TRBV30, with D hard to call. This CDR3 spans 13 amino acids. Germline V lookup: CDR1 GTSNPN, CDR2 SVGIG (reference sequence). The V end lost 1 base, the J end lost 5 bases, and 11 bases lay between the germline ends. Written as DNA, the CDR3 is TGTGCCTGGAGTGGGGTTAGCCTCGAGACCCAGTACTTC. It yields the protein CAWSGVSLETQYF.

The J gene is TRBJ1-5, the V gene TRBV18; D is perhaps TRBD1 (6 bases). Per germline, CDR1 KGHSH and CDR2 LQKENI. The CDR3 spans 15 residues. V was shortened by 3 bases and J by 6 bases, with 15 bases between the two germline ends. Here the CDR3 DNA reads TGTGCCAGCTCACCCCGGCAGGGGTCTCTTCAGCCCCAGCATTTT. Its protein product is CASSPRQGSLQPQHF.

This CDR3 is CASKGRGTTEAFF. Written as DNA, the CDR3 is TGTGCCAGCAAGGGAAGGGGAACCACTGAAGCTTTCTTT. This chain links TRBV6-4 with TRBJ1-1, with D possibly being TRBD1 (5 bases). The CDR3 has 13 amino acids. Looked up from germline, CDR1 is MRHNA and CDR2 is SNTAGT. V was clipped by 7 bases and J by 4 bases, with 13 bases between them.

This clone was detected a few times. The V call is TRBV6-1, the J call TRBJ1-2; tentatively, D is TRBD1 (6 bases). This CDR3 comprises 16 residues. The V end was cut by 1 base, the J end by 3 bases, with 15 bases between. Germline lookup yields CDR1 MNHNS and CDR2 SASEGT. CDR3 in amino acids: CASSEGFGRGDYGYTF. CDR3 in DNA: TGTGCCAGCAGTGAAGGTTTCGGGAGGGGGGACTATGGCTACACCTTC.

This clone was picked up one time. CDR3 sequence: CASGSGTGDGYTF. The CDR3 DNA follows: TGTGCTAGTGGCTCTGGGACAGGGGATGGCTACACCTTC. The chain links TRBV12-5 to TRBJ1-2, with 10 bases that match TRBD1. This CDR3 comprises 13 residues. V shed 6 bases, J shed 6 bases, and the junction held 4 bases outside the gene matches. Germline values: CDR1 LGHNT, CDR2 FRNRAP.

This chain connects TRBV28 to TRBJ1-4, with D uncertain. Trimming pared 8 bases from V and 0 bases from J, leaving 13 bases between. Germline CDR1 MDHEN, CDR2 SYDVKM. This CDR3 is 15 amino acids long. Here the CDR3 reads CASWSRDATNEKLFF. In DNA, the CDR3 is TGTGCCAGCTGGTCCCGAGATGCAACTAATGAAAAACTGTTTTTT. Looking up the rest from reference TRBV28 and TRBJ1-4 gives the full variable domain: DVKVTQSSRYLVKRTGEKVFLECVQDMDHENMFWYRQDPGLGLRLIYFSYDVKMKEKGDIPEGYSVSREKKERFSLILESASTNQTSMYLCASWSRDATNEKLFFGSGTQLSVL.

This clone occurred once. The V call is TRBV20-1, the J call TRBJ1-2, with a weak D call TRBD1 (6 bases). The CDR3 runs to 13 residues. V lost 3 bases, J lost 4 bases, and 12 bases lay in between. CDR1 and CDR2 (germline): DFQATT, SNEGSKA (reference sequence). Here the CDR3 DNA reads TGCAGTGCTAGTGGCACAGGGCCCTATGGCTACACCTTC. It yields the protein CSASGTGPYGYTF.

The chain has TRBV7-2 and TRBJ1-3, with 8 bases fitting TRBD1. After removal of 1 base from V and 3 bases from J, the junction contained 5 bases not matched to a gene. Germline lookup yields CDR1 SGHTA and CDR2 FQGNSA. The CDR3 contains 16 residues. This CDR3 is CASSLVQGAIGNTIYF. CDR3 sequence (DNA): TGTGCCAGCAGCTTAGTTCAGGGGGCGATTGGAAACACCATATATTTT.

The chain recombines TRBV6-4 with TRBJ1-6; D is perhaps TRBD1 (5 bases). Germline V lookup: CDR1 MRHNA, CDR2 SNTAGT. Trimming removed 2 bases from V and 5 bases from J, with 10 bases in between. The CDR3 totals 15 residues. The CDR3 region has the DNA TGTGCCAGCAGTGACGGTGCAGGGAATAATTCACCCCTCCACTTT. Translated, it gives CASSDGAGNNSPLHF.